A selection of T cell receptor beta chains follows, all from one sample in a study of STAT3 mutations in large granular lymphocyte leukemia. Generated by immunoSEQ multiplex PCR, the TCRdb table keeps only in-frame clones and is missing some. The sample consists of 9,000 to 15,000 clones, about 76% of them appearing once. Material for sequencing was peripheral blood mononuclear cells. The receptors originated from a man aged 55 to 70 with T-cell large granular lymphocyte leukemia. Some clones in this sample may be carry-over from other donors' samples. The conserved cysteine and the conserved F or W are not part of the CDR3 here. Fields, in order: D gene, V gene, CDR3 protein. D genes are given only for firm matches.

D: NA
V: TRBV6-1
CDR3: ASSESGRWEQY

D: NA
V: TRBV9
CDR3: ASSPRPIRTDTQY

D: TRBD2
V: TRBV27
CDR3: ASSLRWAGGLTHTQY

D: NA
V: TRBV28
CDR3: ASSLRQHQHYGYT

D: NA
V: TRBV5-4
CDR3: ASSELANTGELF

D: NA
V: TRBV28
CDR3: ASSSYARETQY

D: NA
V: TRBV6-5
CDR3: ASSYDSALAYNEQF

D: TRBD2
V: TRBV5-1
CDR3: ASSLVVAGEGEQF

D: TRBD2
V: TRBV30
CDR3: AWSVGLAGGPETQY

D: NA
V: TRBV27
CDR3: ASSPQTWGGGYT

D: TRBD2
V: TRBV12-5
CDR3: ASGLTSGSRTVYEQY

D: TRBD2
V: TRBV19
CDR3: ASRAASGSDEQF

D: TRBD1
V: TRBV13
CDR3: ASSFQGGQGVTEAF

D: NA
V: TRBV10-2
CDR3: ASSVYIYGYT

D: TRBD2
V: TRBV4-2
CDR3: ASSRGLAGDNEQF

D: NA
V: TRBV5-1
CDR3: ASSLAVSEVGELF

D: NA
V: TRBV11-3
CDR3: ASSSEFFTDTQY

D: TRBD1
V: TRBV2
CDR3: ASTKDRAGYT

D: TRBD1
V: TRBV18
CDR3: ASSLRQGADGGELF

D: TRBD2
V: TRBV5-1
CDR3: ASSLESLAGAEQF

D: TRBD1
V: TRBV6-5
CDR3: ASSYEGAGNTEAF

D: NA
V: TRBV6-1
CDR3: ASSVQGNSGNTIY

D: TRBD1
V: TRBV27
CDR3: ASSPMDRGHNQPQH

D: NA
V: TRBV7-2
CDR3: ASSFPTSGGTYEQY

D: TRBD1
V: TRBV2
CDR3: ASRERQGSFWGYT

D: TRBD1
V: TRBV6-5
CDR3: ASSRTGYQPQH

D: TRBD1
V: TRBV11-2
CDR3: ASSLADRVTGELF

D: NA
V: TRBV6-6
CDR3: ASTDGGYGYT

D: NA
V: TRBV7-9
CDR3: ASSLDLETQY

D: NA
V: TRBV19
CDR3: ASSIGVRDYGYT

D: NA
V: TRBV19
CDR3: ASSMNRVNYGYT

D: NA
V: TRBV28
CDR3: ASSPPDSENQPQH

D: NA
V: TRBV29-1
CDR3: SVRELNTEAF